These 30 T cell receptor beta chains share one sample of origin, sequenced in a study of control samples from healthy donors and cancer patients. Profiled with immunoSEQ multiplex PCR; TCRdb holds only in-frame clones, not every one. The sample has over 120,000 clones; 80% to 95% are singletons. The source material was blood. These receptors were taken from a man aged 25 to 40 in good health.

The J gene is TRBJ2-1, the V gene TRBV6-1; weak D call: TRBD2 (5 bases). The CDR3 spans 13 residues. Trimming stripped 4 bases from V and 8 bases from J, with 12 bases between. Looked up from germline, CDR1 is MNHNS and CDR2 is SASEGT. CDR3 in amino acids: CASSVAPRDEQFF. CDR3 nucleotide sequence: TGTGCCAGCAGTGTAGCCCCGAGGGATGAGCAGTTCTTC.

The rearrangement joins TRBV27 to TRBJ1-2; tentatively, D is TRBD1 (6 bases). The germline V gene encodes CDR1 MNHEY and CDR2 SMNVEV (reference sequence). The CDR3 runs to 18 residues. Trimming pared 5 bases from V and 0 bases from J, leaving 22 bases between. The CDR3 sequence: CASSPSIETGHSNYGYTF. DNA of the CDR3: TGTGCCAGCAGTCCATCAATAGAAACGGGACACTCTAACTATGGCTACACCTTC.

The rearrangement links TRBV9 to TRBJ2-1; 8 positions agree with TRBD2. This CDR3 has 16 amino acids. The V gene end was trimmed by 4 bases and the J gene end by 4 bases; junction bases not matched to a gene: 10. Germline CDR1 and CDR2: SGDLS and YYNGEE. The CDR3 nucleotides read TGTGCCAGCAGCTTGAGCGGGGGCAGCATTTACAATGAGCAGTTCTTC. Its translation: CASSLSGGSIYNEQFF.

The chain employs TRBV21-1 and TRBJ1-1. TRBV21-1 counts as a pseudogene. The CDR3 covers 13 residues. The CDR3 nucleotides read TGTGCCAGCAGCAAAGGGGAAAGCGCTGAAGCTTTCTTT. Protein: CASSKGESAEAFF.

The chain carries TRBV27 and TRBJ1-2; no firm D call. Germline V gene data show CDR1 as MNHEY and CDR2 as SMNVEV (reference sequence). Trimming took off 5 bases at V and 5 bases at J, with 15 bases between the two ends. The CDR3 runs to 14 residues. The CDR3 sequence: CASSGKRSAYGYTF. CDR3 coding DNA: TGTGCCAGCAGTGGGAAGAGGAGTGCTTATGGCTACACCTTC.

The J gene is TRBJ2-2, the V gene TRBV9, with D unresolved. Trimming removed 4 bases from V and 8 bases from J, with 15 bases in between. The CDR3 runs 14 residues. Germline CDR1 SGDLS, CDR2 YYNGEE. CDR3: CASSLMPSEGELFF. The CDR3, as DNA: TGTGCCAGCAGCCTTATGCCTAGTGAAGGGGAGCTGTTTTTT.

This clone occurred once. The chain couples TRBV19 to TRBJ1-1; D unresolved. V was pared by 3 bases and J by 2 bases, with 7 bases between. CDR1 and CDR2 (germline): LNHDA, SQIVND (reference sequence). This CDR3 has 13 amino acids. The CDR3 region is CASSILPNTEAFF. CDR3 in DNA: TGTGCCAGTAGTATTCTGCCCAACACTGAAGCTTTCTTT.

The genes are TRBV20-1 and TRBJ1-2; D gene ambiguous. CDR1 and CDR2 (germline): DFQATT, SNEGSKA (reference sequence). The ends were cut back, 1 base at V and 4 bases at J, with 4 bases in the middle. The CDR3 contains 11 residues. CDR3: CSARGLYGYTF. The DNA for the CDR3 is TGCAGTGCTAGAGGCCTCTATGGCTACACCTTC.

This clone was counted a few times. The gene calls are TRBV25-1 and TRBJ2-2; possibly TRBD1 or TRBD2 for D (6 bases each). Germline values: CDR1 MGHDK, CDR2 SYGVNS. The CDR3 consists of 17 residues. Trimming pared 3 bases from V and 2 bases from J, leaving 16 bases between. CDR3 amino acids: CASSDARGGTNTGELFF. In nucleotides, the CDR3 is TGTGCCAGCAGTGACGCCCGAGGGGGGACAAACACCGGGGAGCTGTTTTTT.

This chain joins TRBV6-6 and TRBJ1-1; D gene uncertain. This CDR3 has 14 amino acids. Per the germline V gene, CDR1 is MNHNY and CDR2 is SVGAGI (reference sequence). Trimming removed 0 bases at V and 1 base at J, with 6 bases between. For the CDR3, the DNA is TGTGCCAGCAGTTACTCGTGGCAGAACACTGAAGCTTTCTTT. Translation gives CASSYSWQNTEAFF.

This chain connects TRBV21-1 to TRBJ1-1; TRBD1, the table's D call, lacks a check against the DNA. TRBV21-1 is listed as a pseudogene. The CDR3 covers 13 residues. Here the CDR3 DNA reads TGTGCCAGCAGCAAAGGGCAGAACACTGAAGCTTTCTTT. Protein product: CASSKGQNTEAFF.

The V call is TRBV10-2, the J call TRBJ1-6; possibly TRBD1 for D (5 bases). The germline V gene has CDR1 WSHSY and CDR2 SAAADI. V shed 3 bases and J shed 7 bases, with 10 bases lying between them. The CDR3 sequence is 14 residues long. In nucleotides, the CDR3 is TGCGCCAGCAGTGACCAGGGTGGGAATTCACCCCTCCACTTT. Amino acids: CASSDQGGNSPLHF.

The chain combines TRBV4-1 with TRBJ1-1; no clear D gene. In germline, CDR1 is MGHRA, CDR2 YSYEKL. The CDR3 runs to 14 residues. Trimming shortened V by 10 bases and J by 0 bases, and 15 bases separated the two germline ends. The CDR3 sequence is CATTREQLNTEAFF. CDR3 nucleotide sequence: TGCGCCACCACTCGGGAGCAATTGAACACTGAAGCTTTCTTT.

This clone has a single count. This chain joins TRBV10-1 and TRBJ2-7; tentatively, D is TRBD1 (5 bases). The ends were cut back, 1 base at V and 4 bases at J, with 11 bases in the middle. This CDR3 region has 14 residues. The germline CDR1 and CDR2 sequences are WNHNN and SYGVQD (reference sequence). CDR3: CASSEYRGEYEQYF. The CDR3 DNA sequence: TGCGCCAGCAGTGAGTATAGGGGCGAGTACGAGCAGTACTTC.

This chain links TRBV4-1 with TRBJ2-1, with a tentative D call TRBD2 (5 bases). This CDR3 is built from 15 residues. V lost 0 bases to trimming and J lost 6 bases, with 12 bases between them. The V gene's germline CDR1 is MGHRA and CDR2 YSYEKL. The CDR3 DNA sequence: TGCGCCAGCAGCCAAGATAATCCGGGGTCCAATGAGCAGTTCTTC. Amino acids: CASSQDNPGSNEQFF.

The V and J genes are TRBV5-6 and TRBJ2-3, with no clear D. Germline-derived CDR1 and CDR2 are SGHDT and YYEEEE. V lost 3 bases, J lost 3 bases, and 17 bases lay in between. This CDR3 spans 16 amino acids. As DNA, the CDR3 is TGTGCCAGCAGCTACGCAGGTTCTTTCAGGACAGATACGCAGTATTTT. Its translation is CASSYAGSFRTDTQYF.

The CDR3 DNA reads as TGCGCCAGCAGCTTTAGCGGGGGGGCGAACGAGCAGTACTTC. Protein sequence: CASSFSGGANEQYF. This sequence joins TRBV5-1 and TRBJ2-7; the match to TRBD2 covers 11 bases. Germline V lookup: CDR1 SGHRS, CDR2 YFSETQ. The ends lost 2 bases at V and 5 bases at J; junction bases unmatched: 3. CDR3 size: 14 residues.

This clone was seen only once. The chain is built from TRBV7-8 and TRBJ1-4; D gene ambiguous. V was cut by 1 base and J by 12 bases, with 12 bases left in between. Germline CDR1 SGHVS, CDR2 FQNEAQ. The CDR3 totals 13 residues. The CDR3 nucleotides are TGTGCCAGCAGCTTAGGAGCCAACACACAACTGTTTTTT. This gives the protein CASSLGANTQLFF.

The J gene is TRBJ2-2, the V gene TRBV27, with D perhaps matching TRBD1 or TRBD2 (5 bases each). Germline lookup yields CDR1 MNHEY and CDR2 SMNVEV (reference sequence). CDR3 length equals 13 residues. Deletions cut 4 bases from V and 7 bases from J, with 10 bases between. DNA of the CDR3: TGTGCCAGCAGTTCCGGGGACGGCGGGGAGCTGTTTTTT. Translated, it gives CASSSGDGGELFF.

This sequence joins TRBV3-1 (or the pseudogene TRBV3-2) and TRBJ1-1, with D unclear. V was pared by 2 bases and J by 5 bases, with 9 bases between. CDR1 and CDR2 (germline): LGHDT, YNNKEL (reference sequence). The CDR3 is made up of 13 amino acids. The chain's CDR3 is CASSQTAGTEAFF. DNA for the CDR3: TGTGCCAGCAGCCAAACTGCGGGGACTGAAGCTTTCTTT.

With regard to this clone: Other DNA sequences in this specimen translate into the identical CDR3. The chain recombines TRBV5-1 with TRBJ2-7; no clear D. Per the germline V gene, CDR1 is SGHRS and CDR2 is YFSETQ. The CDR3 extends over 15 amino acids. With 0 bases removed from V and 1 base from J, the gap between germline ends came to 11 bases. The CDR3 region is CASSLGGVGSYEQYF. The DNA for the CDR3 is TGCGCCAGCAGCTTGGGGGGTGTAGGGTCCTACGAGCAGTACTTC.

The V and J genes are TRBV28 and TRBJ2-7; no reliable D call. V lost 2 bases to trimming and J lost 2 bases, with 19 bases between them. Germline loops: CDR1 MDHEN, CDR2 SYDVKM. The CDR3 has 17 residues. In DNA, the CDR3 is TGTGCCAGCAGTTTACTCCCGGCCCGTACGACTGCCTACGAGCAGTACTTC. Protein: CASSLLPARTTAYEQYF. Together with reference TRBV28 and TRBJ2-7, the CDR3 gives the full variable domain: DVKVTQSSRYLVKRTGEKVFLECVQDMDHENMFWYRQDPGLGLRLIYFSYDVKMKEKGDIPEGYSVSREKKERFSLILESASTNQTSMYLCASSLLPARTTAYEQYFGPGTRLTVT.

This chain joins TRBV6-5 and TRBJ1-5, with D maybe TRBD1 (5 bases). Germline lookup yields CDR1 MNHEY and CDR2 SVGAGI. This CDR3 has 13 residues. Trimming pared 6 bases from V and 9 bases from J, leaving 15 bases between. The DNA of the CDR3 is TGTGCCAGCAGACGGGACCCCCTCGCGCCCCAGCATTTT. This gives the protein CASRRDPLAPQHF.

V is TRBV6-5 and J is TRBJ2-2; the D gene is possibly TRBD2 (5 bases). The CDR3 totals 13 residues. Germline loops: CDR1 MNHEY, CDR2 SVGAGI. V was cut by 7 bases and J by 4 bases, with 10 bases left in between. The CDR3 DNA is TGTGCCAGCAAGATACTAGGCACCGGGGAGCTGTTTTTT. Encoded protein: CASKILGTGELFF.

The chain uses TRBV19 and TRBJ1-2; D is unclear. Per the germline V gene, CDR1 is LNHDA and CDR2 is SQIVND (reference sequence). The CDR3 covers 15 residues. V was shortened by 2 bases and J by 5 bases, with 15 bases between the two germline ends. The CDR3, as DNA: TGTGCCAGTAGTATATCGACCGGTCATGGGTATGGCTACACCTTC. It encodes CASSISTGHGYGYTF.

The sample holds one count of this clone. The chain couples TRBV10-3 to TRBJ1-1; D is perhaps TRBD1 (5 bases). CDR1 and CDR2 from the germline V gene are ENHRY and SYGVKD. The CDR3 sequence is 15 residues long. V lost 4 bases and J lost 0, with 12 bases in between. The DNA for the CDR3 is TGTGCCATCAGTGGGTCAGGGAGGATGAACACTGAAGCTTTCTTT. It specifies CAISGSGRMNTEAFF.

The chain recombines TRBV5-4 with TRBJ2-1, with TRBD1 as a possible D gene (5 bases). The V gene's germline CDR1 is SGHNT and CDR2 YYREEE (reference sequence). The CDR3 length is 14 residues. V was trimmed by 1 base and J by 6 bases, leaving 11 bases between them. CDR3 residues: CASSLWGAANEQFF. The CDR3 nucleotides read TGTGCCAGCAGCTTGTGGGGCGCAGCCAATGAGCAGTTCTTC.

V usage is TRBV19 and J usage is TRBJ2-1; D could derive from TRBD1 or TRBD2 (5 bases each). The CDR3 runs 14 residues. Germline V lookup: CDR1 LNHDA, CDR2 SQIVND (reference sequence). Trimming took 8 bases from V and 9 from J, leaving 20 bases between them. The CDR3, as DNA: TGTGCCAGTTCTTGGGGTAAGGGGAGTGGTGAGCAGTTCTTC. This codes for CASSWGKGSGEQFF.

The genes are TRBV27 and TRBJ2-3; TRBD2 matches 13 bases. This CDR3 is built from 20 residues. The ends lost 0 bases at V and 2 bases at J; junction bases unmatched: 11. Germline V gene data show CDR1 as MNHEY and CDR2 as SMNVEV (reference sequence). CDR3 residues: CASSLSILAGGGQLTDTQYF. DNA for the CDR3: TGTGCCAGCAGTTTATCGATACTAGCGGGGGGGGGCCAACTCACAGATACGCAGTATTTT.

The chain has TRBV18 and TRBJ2-1; 9 bases match TRBD1. Unmatched junction bases numbered 8, after V lost 4 bases and J lost 7 bases. Per germline, CDR1 KGHSH and CDR2 LQKENI. This CDR3 spans 15 amino acids. CDR3 nucleotide sequence: TGTGCCAGCTCACAACCGGGACAGGGTTCAAATGAGCAGTTCTTC. Protein sequence: CASSQPGQGSNEQFF.